These 18 T cell receptor beta chains were sequenced from one sample in a study of human T cells and chemical hapten exposure. Time point denoted: patch test 3, about 24 weeks after DPC sensitization. Treatment indicated: therapeutic diphenylcyclopropenone sensitization with weekly scalp DPC. Using its own MiXCR run on the RACE reads, TCRdb lists one record per CDR3 protein. The data contain about 160,000 distinct CDR3 sequences, about 30% of them singletons. Source: whole blood, taken in connection with sensitization to the hapten diphenylcyclopropenone (DPC). These receptor sequences come from a woman younger than 30 with alopecia areata. Some clones in this sample may be carry-over from other donors' samples.

This clonotype was seen at least ten times. CDR3 loop: CASSPPISTLNTEAFF. The DNA for the CDR3 is TGTGCCAGCTCACCACCGATCTCGACATTGAACACTGAAGCTTTCTTT. This chain uses TRBV18 with TRBJ1-1; D unresolved. Germline CDR1 reads KGHSH; CDR2 reads LQKENI. V lost 0 bases and J 0 bases, leaving 11 bases between the germline ends. The length of the CDR3 is 16 residues.

The chain uses TRBV5-1 and TRBJ2-1, with D perhaps matching TRBD1 (5 bases). The CDR3 loop spans 12 amino acids. V gave up 1 base and J gave up 9 bases, with 8 bases separating them. Germline V lookup: CDR1 SGHRS, CDR2 YFSETQ. CDR3 sequence: CASSLQGREQFF. In DNA form, the CDR3 reads TGCGCCAGCAGCTTGCAGGGTCGTGAGCAGTTCTTC.

A few counts support this clonotype. The chain links TRBV6-6 to TRBJ1-1, with 8 bases lining up with TRBD1. The CDR3 has 15 amino acids. The trim removed 6 bases at V and 5 bases at J, leaving 11 bases unmatched. In germline, CDR1 is MNHNY, CDR2 SVGAGI (reference sequence). The CDR3 bases are TGTGCCAGCAGCATGGACAGGGCTTGGGAGACTGAAGCTTTCTTT. This translates into CASSMDRAWETEAFF.

Concerning this clonotype itself: One junction end disagrees with the germline gene, perhaps due to a read error. The CDR3 nucleotides are TGCGGCGTCCCGGACAGAACGATAGGCTACACCTTC. Its translation is CGVPDRTIGYTF. V is TRBV29-1 and J is TRBJ1-2; D perhaps matches TRBD1 (6 bases). Germline V lookup: CDR1 SQVTM, CDR2 ANQGSEA. There are 12 residues in the CDR3.

This rearrangement joins TRBV6-1 to TRBJ2-7; unclear D gene. The CDR3 has 14 amino acids. V gave up 0 bases and J gave up 7 bases, with 13 bases separating them. Germline loops: CDR1 MNHNS, CDR2 SASEGT. The DNA for the CDR3 is TGTGCCAGCAGTGAAGCGCTCGGGCTAGGGGAGCAGTACTTC. As protein: CASSEALGLGEQYF.

A few counts support this clonotype. The chain carries TRBV19 and TRBJ1-2, with TRBD1 matching 7 bases. This CDR3 contains 14 residues. Germline trimming cut 6 bases from V and 6 bases from J; bases unmatched to any gene: 10. Germline loops: CDR1 LNHDA, CDR2 SQIVND (reference sequence). The CDR3 protein is CASSKTGKFDGYTF. CDR3 DNA sequence: TGTGCCAGTAGCAAGACAGGGAAATTCGATGGCTACACCTTC.

The genes are TRBV5-1 and TRBJ1-2; D is ambiguous. This CDR3 has 15 residues. In germline, CDR1 is SGHRS, CDR2 YFSETQ. Trimming pared 0 bases from V and 0 bases from J, leaving 9 bases between. CDR3 residues: CASSLAVTANYGYTF. CDR3 coding DNA: TGCGCCAGCAGCTTGGCCGTGACGGCTAACTATGGCTACACCTTC.

The genes are TRBV29-1 and TRBJ1-5; TRBD1 aligns across 8 bases. CDR1 is SQVTM and CDR2 is ANQGSEA in the germline V gene. V lost 5 bases, J lost 3 bases, and 9 bases stayed unmatched. The CDR3 spans 15 residues. The CDR3 spells CSVSVGQGDNQPQHF. CDR3 DNA sequence: TGCAGCGTTTCAGTCGGACAGGGAGACAATCAGCCCCAGCATTTT.

This clonotype was counted only a few times. The chain joins TRBV20-1 to TRBJ2-3; 8 bases are shared with TRBD2. Germline loops: CDR1 DFQATT, CDR2 SNEGSKA (reference sequence). The CDR3 length is 15 residues. The V and J ends lost 6 bases and 2 bases, in that order; junction bases with no gene match: 10. CDR3 amino acids: CSAHPGRGDTDTQYF. CDR3 nucleotides: TGCAGTGCCCACCCTGGGCGGGGGGACACAGATACGCAGTATTTT.

This clonotype occurred a few times. The chain combines TRBV29-1 with TRBJ1-2; D possibly corresponds to TRBD1 (6 bases). This CDR3 contains 14 residues. The V gene lost 5 bases and the J gene lost 2 bases, with 15 bases spanning the gap. Germline CDR1 and CDR2: SQVTM and ANQGSEA. The chain's CDR3 is CSVHPGTKNYGYTF. The CDR3, as DNA: TGCAGCGTTCATCCCGGGACAAAAAACTATGGCTACACCTTC. The full variable domain, rest sourced from reference TRBV29-1 and TRBJ1-2, is SAVISQKPSRDICQRGTSLTIQCQVDSQVTMMFWYRQQPGQSLTLIATANQGSEATYESGFVIDKFPISRPNLTFSTLTVSNMSPEDSSIYLCSVHPGTKNYGYTFGSGTRLTVV.

V is TRBV29-1 and J is TRBJ2-1; D is undetermined. The V and J ends lost 3 bases and 8 bases respectively, with 2 bases between them. The CDR3 is 9 amino acids. CDR1 SQVTM and CDR2 ANQGSEA come from the germline V gene. The CDR3 DNA follows: TGCAGCGTTGAGTATGAGCAGTTCTTC. Translated, it gives CSVEYEQFF.

This clonotype was observed a handful of times. The chain is built from TRBV5-1 and TRBJ2-2; 8 bases align to TRBD2. V lost 3 bases, J lost 3 bases, and 4 bases stayed unmatched. The germline gives CDR1 SGHRS, CDR2 YFSETQ. CDR3 length equals 15 residues. The DNA of the CDR3 is TGCGCCAGCAGCTCTGGACTAGCTGACACCGGGGAGCTGTTTTTT. Its protein is CASSSGLADTGELFF.

This clonotype was counted ten times or more. The rearrangement joins TRBV29-1 to TRBJ2-2; 9 nucleotides match TRBD1. Germline V lookup: CDR1 SQVTM, CDR2 ANQGSEA. CDR3 length: 12 amino acids. Trimming at V came to 7 bases and at J to 6 bases, leaving 3 bases not matched to a gene. The DNA for the CDR3 is TGCAGCGCCGGACAGGGGTCCGGGGAGCTGTTTTTT. Encoded protein: CSAGQGSGELFF.

In its sample, this clonotype was seen a few times. The chain has TRBV10-3 and TRBJ1-5; 9 bases line up with TRBD1. Germline V gene sequence: CDR1 ENHRY, CDR2 SYGVKD. J lost 7 bases, V lost 4 bases, and 5 bases had no gene match. This CDR3 region has 14 residues. DNA for the CDR3: TGTGCCATCAGTGGGACAGGGGAGGAACAGCCCCAGCATTTT. Translating it yields CAISGTGEEQPQHF.

This clonotype has just a few counts. The chain carries TRBV20-1 and TRBJ1-1, with D uncertain. The CDR3 length is 13 residues. The germline V gene has CDR1 DFQATT and CDR2 SNEGSKA (reference sequence). The V end lost 3 bases, the J end lost 0 bases, and 8 bases lay between the germline ends. CDR3 sequence: CSASATVNTEAFF. In DNA, the CDR3 is TGCAGTGCTAGTGCCACGGTGAACACTGAAGCTTTCTTT.

The V gene is TRBV6-1, the J gene TRBJ2-3; 9 bases line up with TRBD1. V was pared by 6 bases and J by 4 bases, with 5 bases of the junction left unmatched. CDR1 and CDR2 from the germline V gene are MNHNS and SASEGT. CDR3 length equals 14 residues. The CDR3: CASRETGGSDTQYF. CDR3 nucleotides: TGTGCCAGCAGAGAGACAGGGGGATCAGATACGCAGTATTTT.

The chain uses TRBV6-2 or TRBV6-3 and TRBJ2-4; 8 bases map to TRBD1. Germline-derived CDR1 and CDR2 are MNHEY and SVGEGT. This CDR3 is 14 amino acids long. J lost 2 bases, V lost 6 bases, and 3 bases had no gene match. The CDR3 DNA reads as TGTGCCAGCAGGGACAGGGCGACCAAAAACATTCAGTACTTC. Its translation: CASRDRATKNIQYF.

This rearrangement joins TRBV4-2 to TRBJ2-4, with D possibly matching TRBD1 (6 bases). The CDR3 is 13 residues long. The ends were cut back, 4 bases at V and 9 bases at J, with 13 bases in the middle. The V gene's germline CDR1 is LGHNA and CDR2 YNFKEQ. CDR3 nucleotides: TGTGCCAGCAGCCGACAGGCCAGCAGCATTCAGTACTTC. Its protein product is CASSRQASSIQYF.